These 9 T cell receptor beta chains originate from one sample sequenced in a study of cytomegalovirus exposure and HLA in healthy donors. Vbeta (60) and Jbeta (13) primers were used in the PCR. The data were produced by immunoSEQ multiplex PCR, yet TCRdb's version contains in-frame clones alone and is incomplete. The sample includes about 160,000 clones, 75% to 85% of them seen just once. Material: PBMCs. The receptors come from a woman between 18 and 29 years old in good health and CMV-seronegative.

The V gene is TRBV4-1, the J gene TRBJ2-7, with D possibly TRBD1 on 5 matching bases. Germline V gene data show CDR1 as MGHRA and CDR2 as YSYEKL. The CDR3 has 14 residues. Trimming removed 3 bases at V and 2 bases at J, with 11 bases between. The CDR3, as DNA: TGCGCCAGCAGCCAGCAAGAGACAGCCTACGAGCAGTACTTC. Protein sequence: CASSQQETAYEQYF.

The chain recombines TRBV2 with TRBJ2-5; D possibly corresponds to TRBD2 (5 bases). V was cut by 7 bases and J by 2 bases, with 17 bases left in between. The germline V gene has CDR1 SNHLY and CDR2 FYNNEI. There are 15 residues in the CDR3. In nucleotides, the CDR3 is TGTGCCAGCATATTTGGGAGCCCACAGCAAGAGACCCAGTACTTC. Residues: CASIFGSPQQETQYF.

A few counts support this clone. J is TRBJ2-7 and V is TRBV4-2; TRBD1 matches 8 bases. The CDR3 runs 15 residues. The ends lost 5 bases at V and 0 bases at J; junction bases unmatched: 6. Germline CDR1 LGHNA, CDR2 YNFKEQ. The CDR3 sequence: CASSTPGQGSYEQYF. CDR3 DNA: TGTGCCAGCAGCACGCCCGGACAGGGCTCCTACGAGCAGTACTTC.

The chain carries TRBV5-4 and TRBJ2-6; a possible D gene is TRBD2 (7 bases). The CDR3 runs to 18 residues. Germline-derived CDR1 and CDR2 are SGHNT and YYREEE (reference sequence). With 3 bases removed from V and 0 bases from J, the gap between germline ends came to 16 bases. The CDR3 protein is CASSSGGTGSSGANVLTF. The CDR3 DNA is TGTGCCAGCAGCTCGGGGGGCACAGGGAGCTCTGGGGCCAACGTCCTGACTTTC.

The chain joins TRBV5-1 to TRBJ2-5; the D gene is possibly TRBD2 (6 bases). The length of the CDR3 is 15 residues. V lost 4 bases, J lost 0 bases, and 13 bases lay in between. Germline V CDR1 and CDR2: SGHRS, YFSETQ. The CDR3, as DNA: TGCGCCAGCAGCCGGACGGGAGAGTACCAAGAGACCCAGTACTTC. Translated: CASSRTGEYQETQYF. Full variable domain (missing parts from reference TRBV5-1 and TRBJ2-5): KAGVTQTPRYLIKTRGQQVTLSCSPISGHRSVSWYQQTPGQGLQFLFEYFSETQRNKGNFPGRFSGRQFSNSRSEMNVSTLELGDSALYLCASSRTGEYQETQYFGPGTRLLVL.

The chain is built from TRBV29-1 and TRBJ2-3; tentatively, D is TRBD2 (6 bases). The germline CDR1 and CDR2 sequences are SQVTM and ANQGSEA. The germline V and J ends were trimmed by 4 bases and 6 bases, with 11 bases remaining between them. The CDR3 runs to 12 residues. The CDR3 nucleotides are TGCAGCGTTGTGCGGGATGGCGATACGCAGTATTTT. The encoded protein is CSVVRDGDTQYF.

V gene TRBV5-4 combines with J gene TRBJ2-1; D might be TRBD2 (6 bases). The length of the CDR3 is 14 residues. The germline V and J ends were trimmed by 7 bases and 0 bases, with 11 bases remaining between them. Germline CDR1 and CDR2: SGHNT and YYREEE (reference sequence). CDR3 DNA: TGTGCCAGCGGGACTCAGAGCTCCTACAATGAGCAGTTCTTC. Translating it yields CASGTQSSYNEQFF.

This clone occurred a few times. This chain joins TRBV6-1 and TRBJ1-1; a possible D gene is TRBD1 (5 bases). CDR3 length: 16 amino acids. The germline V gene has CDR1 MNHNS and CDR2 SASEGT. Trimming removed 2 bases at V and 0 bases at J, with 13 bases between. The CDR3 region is CASSELAGPLNTEAFF. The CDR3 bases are TGTGCCAGCAGTGAATTGGCAGGGCCCTTGAACACTGAAGCTTTCTTT.

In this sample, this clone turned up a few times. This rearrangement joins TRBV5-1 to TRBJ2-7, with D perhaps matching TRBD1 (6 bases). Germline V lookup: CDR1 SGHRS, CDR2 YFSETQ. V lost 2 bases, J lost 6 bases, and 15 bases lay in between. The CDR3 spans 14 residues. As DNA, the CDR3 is TGCGCCAGCAGCTTCCAACAGGGATCAGGCGAGCAGTACTTC. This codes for CASSFQQGSGEQYF.